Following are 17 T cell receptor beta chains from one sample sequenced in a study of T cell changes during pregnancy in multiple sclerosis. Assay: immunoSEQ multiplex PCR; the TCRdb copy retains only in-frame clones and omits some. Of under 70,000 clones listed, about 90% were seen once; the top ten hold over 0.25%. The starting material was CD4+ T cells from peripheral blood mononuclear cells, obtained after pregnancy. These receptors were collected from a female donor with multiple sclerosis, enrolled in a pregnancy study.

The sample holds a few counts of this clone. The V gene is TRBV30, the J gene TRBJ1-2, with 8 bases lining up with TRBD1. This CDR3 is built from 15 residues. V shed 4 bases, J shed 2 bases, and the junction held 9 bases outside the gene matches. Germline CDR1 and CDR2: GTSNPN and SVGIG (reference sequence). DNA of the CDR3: TGTGCCTGGACGAAGGACAGGGCGGGGAACTATGGCTACACCTTC. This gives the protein CAWTKDRAGNYGYTF.

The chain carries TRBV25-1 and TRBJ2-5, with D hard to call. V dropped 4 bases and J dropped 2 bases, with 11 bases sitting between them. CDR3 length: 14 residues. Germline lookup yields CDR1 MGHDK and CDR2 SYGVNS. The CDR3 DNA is TGTGCCAGCAGTGGAGGATGGCAGCAAGAGACCCAGTACTTC. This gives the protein CASSGGWQQETQYF.

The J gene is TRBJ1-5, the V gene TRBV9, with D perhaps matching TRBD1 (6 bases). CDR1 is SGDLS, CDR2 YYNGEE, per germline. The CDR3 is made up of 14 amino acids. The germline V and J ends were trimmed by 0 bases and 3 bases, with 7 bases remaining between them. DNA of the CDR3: TGTGCCAGCAGCGTAGCAGGGGACAATCAGCCCCAGCATTTT. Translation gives CASSVAGDNQPQHF.

The DNA for the CDR3 is TGTGCCAGCAGCGTAGGTAGCGGGGGCACAGATACGCAGTATTTT. Its translation: CASSVGSGGTDTQYF. This sequence joins TRBV9 and TRBJ2-3; 8 nucleotides align to TRBD2. The CDR3 is made up of 15 amino acids. Germline CDR1 SGDLS, CDR2 YYNGEE. With V trimmed by 0 bases and J by 1 base, 1 base remained unmatched. Combining the CDR3 with reference TRBV9 and TRBJ2-3 gives the whole variable domain DSGVTQTPKHLITATGQRVTLRCSPRSGDLSVYWYQQSLDQGLQFLIQYYNGEERAKGNILERFSAQQFPDLHSELNLSSLELGDSALYFCASSVGSGGTDTQYFGPGTRLTVL.

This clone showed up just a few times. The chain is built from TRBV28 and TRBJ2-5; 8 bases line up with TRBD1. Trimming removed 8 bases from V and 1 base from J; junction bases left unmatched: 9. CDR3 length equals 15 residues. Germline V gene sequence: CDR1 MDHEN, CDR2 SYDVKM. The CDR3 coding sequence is TGTGCCAGCCGCGGGTTGGACAGGGCCCAAGAGACCCAGTACTTC. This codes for CASRGLDRAQETQYF.

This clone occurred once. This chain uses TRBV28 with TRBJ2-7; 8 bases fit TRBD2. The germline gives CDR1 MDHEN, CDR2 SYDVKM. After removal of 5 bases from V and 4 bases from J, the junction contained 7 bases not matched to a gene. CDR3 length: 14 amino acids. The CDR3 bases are TGTGCCAGCAGTCTTGCGGGGGGCGAGTACGAGCAGTACTTC. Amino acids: CASSLAGGEYEQYF. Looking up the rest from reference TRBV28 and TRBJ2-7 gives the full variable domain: DVKVTQSSRYLVKRTGEKVFLECVQDMDHENMFWYRQDPGLGLRLIYFSYDVKMKEKGDIPEGYSVSREKKERFSLILESASTNQTSMYLCASSLAGGEYEQYFGPGTRLTVT.

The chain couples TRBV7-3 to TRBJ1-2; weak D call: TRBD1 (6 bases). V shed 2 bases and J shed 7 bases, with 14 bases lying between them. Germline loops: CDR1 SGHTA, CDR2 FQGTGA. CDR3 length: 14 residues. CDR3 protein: CASSLGSGGGGYTF. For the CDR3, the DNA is TGTGCCAGCAGCTTAGGATCGGGAGGGGGTGGCTACACCTTC. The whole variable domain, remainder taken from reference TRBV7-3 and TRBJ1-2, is GAGVSQTPSNKVTEKGKYVELRCDPISGHTALYWYRQSLGQGPEFLIYFQGTGAADDSGLPNDRFFAVRPEGSVSTLKIQRTERGDSAVYLCASSLGSGGGGYTFGSGTRLTVV.

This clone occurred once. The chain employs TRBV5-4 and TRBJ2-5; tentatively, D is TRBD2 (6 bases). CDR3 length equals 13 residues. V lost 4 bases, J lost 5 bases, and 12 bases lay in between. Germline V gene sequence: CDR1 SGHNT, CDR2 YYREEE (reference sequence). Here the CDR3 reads CASSPTAGETQYF. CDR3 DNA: TGTGCCAGCAGCCCAACGGCGGGGGAGACCCAGTACTTC.

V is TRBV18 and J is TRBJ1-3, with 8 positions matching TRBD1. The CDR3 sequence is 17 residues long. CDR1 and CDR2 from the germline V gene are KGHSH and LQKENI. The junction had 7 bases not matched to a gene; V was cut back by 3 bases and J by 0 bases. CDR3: CASSPGTGNPSGNTIYF. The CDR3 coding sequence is TGTGCCAGCTCACCCGGGACAGGCAACCCCTCTGGAAACACCATATATTTT.

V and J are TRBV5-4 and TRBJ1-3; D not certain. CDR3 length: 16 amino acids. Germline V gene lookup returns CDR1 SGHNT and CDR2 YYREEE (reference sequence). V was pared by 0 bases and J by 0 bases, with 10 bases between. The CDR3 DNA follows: TGTGCCAGCAGCTTGGGGAGACGGAGCTCTGGAAACACCATATATTTT. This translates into CASSLGRRSSGNTIYF.

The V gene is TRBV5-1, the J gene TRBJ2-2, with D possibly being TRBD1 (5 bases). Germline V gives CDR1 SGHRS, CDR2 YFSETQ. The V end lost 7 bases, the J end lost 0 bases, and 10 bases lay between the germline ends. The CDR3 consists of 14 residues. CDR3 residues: CASLTDSNTGELFF. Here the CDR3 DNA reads TGCGCCAGCTTGACAGATTCGAACACCGGGGAGCTGTTTTTT.

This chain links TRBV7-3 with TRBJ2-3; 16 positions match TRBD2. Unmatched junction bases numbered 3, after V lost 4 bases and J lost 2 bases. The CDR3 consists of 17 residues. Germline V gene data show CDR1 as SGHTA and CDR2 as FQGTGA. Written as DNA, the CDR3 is TGTGCCAGCAGCTCCGGGACTAGCGGGGGGGCCACAGATACGCAGTATTTT. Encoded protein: CASSSGTSGGATDTQYF.

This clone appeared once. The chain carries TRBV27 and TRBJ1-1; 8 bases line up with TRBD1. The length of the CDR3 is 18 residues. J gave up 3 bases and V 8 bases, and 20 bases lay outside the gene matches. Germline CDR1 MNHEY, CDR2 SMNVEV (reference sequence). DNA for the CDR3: TGTGCCAGCCGCGCAGCGGGCAGGGGGCTTTCTGGAGACACTGAAGCTTTCTTT. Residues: CASRAAGRGLSGDTEAFF.

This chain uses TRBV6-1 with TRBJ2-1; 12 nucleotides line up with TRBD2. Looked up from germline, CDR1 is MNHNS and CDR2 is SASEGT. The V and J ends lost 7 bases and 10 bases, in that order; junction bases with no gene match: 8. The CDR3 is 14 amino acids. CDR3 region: CASTPSGGAREQFF. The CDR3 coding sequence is TGTGCCAGCACCCCTAGCGGGGGGGCGAGGGAGCAGTTCTTC.

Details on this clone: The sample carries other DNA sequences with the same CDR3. CDR3 loop: CASKGGYEQYF. The CDR3 DNA reads as TGTGCCAGCAAGGGAGGCTACGAGCAGTACTTC. The V gene is TRBV6-6, the J gene TRBJ2-7, with a tentative D call TRBD2 (6 bases). V gave up 7 bases and J gave up 3 bases, with 7 bases separating them. Germline V gene lookup returns CDR1 MNHNY and CDR2 SVGAGI (reference sequence). The CDR3 extends over 11 amino acids.

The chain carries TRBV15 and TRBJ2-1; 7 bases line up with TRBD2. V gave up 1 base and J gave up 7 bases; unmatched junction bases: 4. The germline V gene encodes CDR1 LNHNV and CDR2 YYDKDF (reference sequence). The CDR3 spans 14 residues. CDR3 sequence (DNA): TGTGCCACCAGCAGAGGCGGGAGCGGTAATGAGCAGTTCTTC. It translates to CATSRGGSGNEQFF.

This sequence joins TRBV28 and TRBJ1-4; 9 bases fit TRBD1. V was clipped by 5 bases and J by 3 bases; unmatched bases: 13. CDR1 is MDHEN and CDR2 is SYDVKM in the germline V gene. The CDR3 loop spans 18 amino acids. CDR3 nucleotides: TGTGCCAGCAGTCCCGCTGGGACAGGGCTTTCTCCTAATGAAAAACTGTTTTTT. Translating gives CASSPAGTGLSPNEKLFF.